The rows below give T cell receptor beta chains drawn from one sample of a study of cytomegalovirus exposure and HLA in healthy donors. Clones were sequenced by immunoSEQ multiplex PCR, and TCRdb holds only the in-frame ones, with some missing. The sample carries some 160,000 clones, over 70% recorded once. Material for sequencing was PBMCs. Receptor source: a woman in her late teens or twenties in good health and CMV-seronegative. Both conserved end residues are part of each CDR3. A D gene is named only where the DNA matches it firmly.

cdr3_nt: TGTGCCAGTAGACCAATCATCCGGGACAGGGATACTGAAGCTTTCTTT
cdr3_aa: CASRPIIRDRDTEAFF
d_call: TRBD1
j_call: TRBJ1-1
v_call: TRBV19

cdr3_nt: TGTGCCAGCAGTTGGACAGGGACCGGGGCCAACGTCCTGACTTTC
cdr3_aa: CASSWTGTGANVLTF
d_call: TRBD1
j_call: TRBJ2-6
v_call: TRBV6-5

cdr3_nt: TGTGCCAGCAGCTTAGGGAAGGGACAGGCAACAGATACGCAGTATTTT
cdr3_aa: CASSLGKGQATDTQYF
d_call: TRBD1
j_call: TRBJ2-3
v_call: TRBV11-2

cdr3_nt: TGCAGCGCGGGGGGCAGAACTGAAGCTTTCTTT
cdr3_aa: CSAGGRTEAFF
d_call: .
j_call: TRBJ1-1
v_call: TRBV29-1

cdr3_nt: TGTGCCAGCTCACCTAATGGGCCAGGCGAGCAGTACTTC
cdr3_aa: CASSPNGPGEQYF
d_call: .
j_call: TRBJ2-7
v_call: TRBV18

cdr3_nt: TGCAGCGTTTCTAGGACAGGCCGGGACGAGCAGTACTTC
cdr3_aa: CSVSRTGRDEQYF
d_call: TRBD1
j_call: TRBJ2-7
v_call: TRBV29-1

cdr3_nt: TGCAGCGTTGAAGAGGGGGCGGGGGCCGCTTTCTTT
cdr3_aa: CSVEEGAGAAFF
d_call: .
j_call: TRBJ1-1
v_call: TRBV29-1

cdr3_nt: TGTGCCAGCAGCTTGGAGTTGGGGACTACCTACGAGCAGTACTTC
cdr3_aa: CASSLELGTTYEQYF
d_call: TRBD2
j_call: TRBJ2-7
v_call: TRBV5-4

cdr3_nt: TGTGCCAGCAGCCCCCCCCGGGGATCCGGGACCGGGGAGCTGTTTTTT
cdr3_aa: CASSPPRGSGTGELFF
d_call: .
j_call: TRBJ2-2
v_call: TRBV5-4

cdr3_nt: TGCGCCAGCTCGGGACAGGGCGGAACAGATACGCAGTATTTT
cdr3_aa: CASSGQGGTDTQYF
d_call: TRBD1
j_call: TRBJ2-3
v_call: TRBV5-1